The source of this TCR beta chain is a study of blood T cell repertoires in COVID-19. Study details: COVID-19 samples collected from the United States, Italy and Spain covered acute and convalescent phases. Sources were T cells, B-cell-depleted T cells, or PBMCs; the material itself was cDNA or gDNA.

Original handling: Estimation of nucleated cell counts was performed using reference gene primer amplification. Assay used: immunoSEQ multiplex PCR; TCRdb lists only in-frame clones, some missing. V and J calls and clone size are those listed in that table; D and trimming were worked out from the DNA. This table holds 100,000 to 150,000 clones, approximately 87% found once. The CDR3 runs 11 residues. Germline V CDR1 and CDR2: SGHRS, YFSETQ. Trimming took 4 bases from V and 5 from J, leaving 5 bases between them. The sequence derives from a woman aged 55-69 years with acute or convalescent COVID-19. The V call is TRBV5-1, the J call TRBJ2-3; D unclear. Sequencing was performed on peripheral blood. CDR3 residues: CASSNIDTQYF. The CDR3 DNA reads TGCGCCAGCAGCAATATAGATACGCAGTATTTT.